These T cell receptor beta chains were read from a single sample in a study of blood T cells in healthy people across ages. TCRdb reanalysed the 5' RACE reads using MiXCR and keeps one entry per CDR3 protein. Among 1.5 million to 2 million distinct CDR3 sequences listed, about 50% were seen once. Sequencing was performed on blood. The source of these receptors is a woman between 40 and 55 years old in good health. Each CDR3 is given with its conserved first and last residue. Each record gives: CDR3 DNA, CDR3 protein, V gene, D gene, J gene, clone size, CDR3 length. D genes are given only for firm matches. Some rows mark clone size as missing; the rest say once, few, many or name a class of expanded clone.

TGTGCCAGCAGCGGAGCCCAACGGGCCCGAGCTTTCTTT,CASSGAQRARAFF,TRBV11-1,NA,TRBJ1-1,NA,13
TGTGCCAGCAGCGCTCTCAGTGGGGCAAAATATGGCTACACCTTC,CASSALSGAKYGYTF,TRBV5-8,NA,TRBJ1-2,NA,15
TGTGCCAGCAGCCCGTGGACAGCTTACACTGAAGCTTTCTTT,CASSPWTAYTEAFF,TRBV3-1,NA,TRBJ1-1,NA,14
TGTGCCAGCGGTTTGGGATCTGGCGGGCAGTACTTC,CASGLGSGGQYF,TRBV12-3/TRBV12-4,NA,TRBJ2-7,NA,12
TGCGCCAGCAGCCAGGGACAGGGGGCAGAAGAGCAGTACTTC,CASSQGQGAEEQYF,TRBV4-3,TRBD1,TRBJ2-7,NA,14
TGCGCCAGCAGCTCACAGGGGGCAGATACGCAGTATTTT,CASSSQGADTQYF,TRBV5-1,TRBD1,TRBJ2-3,many,13
TGTGCCAGCAGCGTAGTGGGCGGACCCACAGATACGCAGTATTTT,CASSVVGGPTDTQYF,TRBV9,NA,TRBJ2-3,NA,15
TGTGCCAGCAGCCCAGTGGGACAGCCGTACAATGAGCAGTTCTTC,CASSPVGQPYNEQFF,TRBV7-2,TRBD1,TRBJ2-1,few,15
TGTGCCAGCAGGGGACTAGCGGGGGACGAGCAGTACTTC,CASRGLAGDEQYF,TRBV6-6,TRBD2,TRBJ2-7,NA,13
TGTGCCATCAGTGACGGAGGGCAGCAGTACTTC,CAISDGGQQYF,TRBV10-3,NA,TRBJ2-7,NA,11
TGTGCCAGCAGCAACCCCAGGGCGCTTAACCAAGAGACCCAGTACTTC,CASSNPRALNQETQYF,TRBV7-9,NA,TRBJ2-5,NA,16
TGTGCCAGCAGCCATAACACAGGCCTTGGGAACATTCAGTACTTC,CASSHNTGLGNIQYF,TRBV5-5,NA,TRBJ2-4,few,15
TGTGCCAGCAGCCAAGATGGAGCGGGCACCGGGGAGCTGTTTTTT,CASSQDGAGTGELFF,TRBV3-1,NA,TRBJ2-2,once,15
TGTGCCAGCAGTCCTCAGGAGCAACCCTACTCTGGGGCCAACGTCCTGACTTTC,CASSPQEQPYSGANVLTF,TRBV6-1,NA,TRBJ2-6,few,18
TGTGCCAGCAGCTACAGGGACACTGAAGCTTTCTTT,CASSYRDTEAFF,TRBV7-9,NA,TRBJ1-1,NA,12
TGTGCCAGCAGCCCGGACAGGGGGGGCTCAGATACGCAGTATTTT,CASSPDRGGSDTQYF,TRBV7-2,TRBD1,TRBJ2-3,NA,15
TGTGCCACCAGTGATCCACGGACAGCGAACACTGAAGCTTTCTTT,CATSDPRTANTEAFF,TRBV24-1,NA,TRBJ1-1,NA,15
TGTGCCAGCAGCTACACAGGGGGGGCCTCCTACGAGCAGTACTTC,CASSYTGGASYEQYF,TRBV6-6,NA,TRBJ2-7,NA,15
TGTGCCAGCAGCTTAGTCCCGACAGGACAAGAGACCCAGTACTTC,CASSLVPTGQETQYF,TRBV7-2,NA,TRBJ2-5,many,15
TGTGCCAGCAGTGACCCTTCGGCTACTGGGGCCAACGTCCTGACTTTC,CASSDPSATGANVLTF,TRBV6-1,NA,TRBJ2-6,few,16
TGTGCCATCAGTGCCTCAACCGATCCCGGTGAGCAGTTCTTC,CAISASTDPGEQFF,TRBV10-3,NA,TRBJ2-1,few,14
TGCGCCAGCAGCTTGGCCGGACAGAACAATGAGCAGTTCTTC,CASSLAGQNNEQFF,TRBV5-1,NA,TRBJ2-1,NA,14
TGCAGTGCTAATGAAGAGACCCAGTACTTC,CSANEETQYF,TRBV20-1,NA,TRBJ2-5,NA,10
TGTGCCAGCAGTTTTATTAGCGGGGTGAGAGAGACCCAGTACTTC,CASSFISGVRETQYF,TRBV7-2,TRBD2,TRBJ2-5,NA,15
TGTGCCAGCAGCTTAGGACTGACTATCCCCCTCCACTTT,CASSLGLTIPLHF,TRBV7-2,NA,TRBJ1-6,few,13
TGTGCCAGCAGTTTAGGACAGGGGGCTTTCGATGTGCAGCCCCAGCATTTT,CASSLGQGAFDVQPQHF,TRBV7-9,TRBD1,TRBJ1-5,NA,17
TGCAGCTTCCGGTCTGCGGTCTACGAGCAGTACTTC,CSFRSAVYEQYF,TRBV29-1,NA,TRBJ2-7,NA,12
TGTGCCAGTAGTATCCCCGGGATTTTAGGCTATGGCTACACCTTC,CASSIPGILGYGYTF,TRBV19,NA,TRBJ1-2,NA,15
TGTGCCAGCAGTCCCAGGACTAGCGGGGGGCGTAAAAGCACAGATACGCAGTATTTT,CASSPRTSGGRKSTDTQYF,TRBV28,TRBD2,TRBJ2-3,NA,19
TGTGCCAGCAGTGCCCTAGCGGGGGGCTCCGGGGCCAACGTCCTGACTTTC,CASSALAGGSGANVLTF,TRBV28,TRBD2,TRBJ2-6,NA,17
TGTGCCAGCAGTGATGGGGGCAATTTCTATGGCTACACCTTC,CASSDGGNFYGYTF,TRBV2,NA,TRBJ1-2,many,14
TGCGCCAGCAGCCAAGTTAGATATTCTAACTATGGCTACACCTTC,CASSQVRYSNYGYTF,TRBV4-3,NA,TRBJ1-2,few,15
TGTGCCAGCAGTAGGGACGGCCCTTCCTACGAGCAGTACTTC,CASSRDGPSYEQYF,TRBV12-3/TRBV12-4,NA,TRBJ2-7,NA,14
TGTGCCAGCAGCGCCCGAGGAGGGGGTGGCTACACCTTC,CASSARGGGGYTF,TRBV9,NA,TRBJ1-2,few,13
TGTGCCAGGAGTACAGGGGGCCGGAGTGAGACCCAGTACTTC,CARSTGGRSETQYF,TRBV6-4,TRBD1,TRBJ2-5,NA,14
TGTGCCAGCAACTTAGAGTTTCGGGGGCGATCCTACGAGCAGTACTTC,CASNLEFRGRSYEQYF,TRBV11-2,NA,TRBJ2-7,NA,16
TGTGCCAGCAGCTTAGACGGGCTAGCGGGGGGCCTATCCTACAATGAGCAGTTCTTC,CASSLDGLAGGLSYNEQFF,TRBV7-2,TRBD2,TRBJ2-1,NA,19
TGTGCCAGCCAATACGGGTGCCAAGAGACCCAGTACTTC,CASQYGCQETQYF,TRBV25-1,NA,TRBJ2-5,NA,13
TGTGCCAGCAGCTCGACAGGGAAGGTCCCCTCCTACGAGCAGTACTTC,CASSSTGKVPSYEQYF,TRBV7-2,TRBD1,TRBJ2-7,few,16
TGCAGTGCTAGTATGGAGGGAGAGACCCAGTACTTC,CSASMEGETQYF,TRBV20-1,NA,TRBJ2-5,NA,12
TGCGCCAGCAGGGGGTCTTCTGGCAATGGCTACACCTTC,CASRGSSGNGYTF,TRBV6-2/TRBV6-3,TRBD1,TRBJ1-2,NA,13
TGTGCCACCATCTCCGGGGACAGGGATTACTTTGGTGAGCAGTACTTC,CATISGDRDYFGEQYF,TRBV15,TRBD1,TRBJ2-5,NA,16
TGCAGTGCTAGAGAAGGTAGAGGGGGTGACGGCTACACCTTC,CSAREGRGGDGYTF,TRBV20-1,NA,TRBJ1-2,few,14
TGCAGTGCTAGAGATATGGAGCGGGGGGGAGTTTTGGATACGCAGTATTTT,CSARDMERGGVLDTQYF,TRBV20-1,TRBD2,TRBJ2-3,few,17
TGCAGTGCTGGCATTACAGGGGGAAGTTATGGCTACACCTTC,CSAGITGGSYGYTF,TRBV20-1,TRBD1,TRBJ1-2,few,14